What follows are 28 T cell receptor beta chains derived from one specimen sequenced in a study of regulatory T cells in long-lasting Graves disease (TCRdb year 2021). The label giving this sample's time point can be read as: newly diagnosed GD, antithyroid drugs for less than 3 months. For both TCR sequencing and RNA sequencing, RNA was extracted from PBMCs in TRIzol. Libraries were made using multiplex PCR. Sequencing was performed on an Illumina HiSeq 4000. iRepertoire HTBI primers and Arm-PCR amplification of CDR3 regions were used to construct TCR beta libraries. The public reads were reanalyzed by TCRdb: fastp trimming at Q25, MiXCR alignment, in-frame beta chains only. When rows share a CDR3 protein, they turn into one entry using the most common DNA and genes. This sample lists 350,000 to 500,000 distinct CDR3 sequences; roughly 15% were detected once. The top ten clones comprise around a sixth of the sample.

The same sample was also used in a study of T cells in Graves' hyperthyroidism and ophthalmopathy.

The sample here was peripheral blood mononuclear cells (PBMCs), taken at new diagnosis, from a patient treated with antithyroid drugs. All receptors come from a woman in her forties or fifties with Graves disease. Donor details come from another sample of the same person, matched by shared clones.

The chain joins TRBV27 to TRBJ2-1; D is possibly TRBD1 or TRBD2 (5 bases each). The germline V gene has CDR1 MNHEY and CDR2 SMNVEV (reference sequence). The CDR3 runs to 15 residues. The V gene lost 8 bases and the J gene lost 3 bases, with 17 bases spanning the gap. The CDR3 bases are TGTGCCAGCGTTTCCCGGGGCAGCAACTACAATGAGCAGTTCTTC. It yields the protein CASVSRGSNYNEQFF.

This chain uses TRBV6-2 or TRBV6-3 with TRBJ1-5; D possibly corresponds to TRBD1 (5 bases). V was trimmed by 4 bases and J by 4 bases, leaving 14 bases between them. This CDR3 has 15 amino acids. CDR1 and CDR2 (germline): MNHEY, SVGEGT. CDR3 protein: CASSSAQATNQPQHF. In DNA form, the CDR3 reads TGTGCCAGCAGTTCAGCACAGGCAACAAATCAGCCCCAGCATTTT.

This clonotype appeared a few times. This chain uses TRBV20-1 with TRBJ2-1; 14 bases align to TRBD2. V shed 1 base, J shed 0 bases, and the junction held 2 bases outside the gene matches. The CDR3 is made up of 17 amino acids. Germline V CDR1 and CDR2: DFQATT, SNEGSKA (reference sequence). CDR3 amino acids: CSARGTSGRSSYNEQFF. In DNA form, the CDR3 reads TGCAGTGCTAGAGGGACTAGCGGGAGGAGCTCCTACAATGAGCAGTTCTTC.

This clonotype has ten or more counts. This rearrangement joins TRBV2 to TRBJ2-1, with D unresolved. Trimming took 6 bases from V and 5 from J, leaving 11 bases between them. The CDR3 spans 13 residues. The germline CDR1 and CDR2 sequences are SNHLY and FYNNEI. As DNA, the CDR3 is TGTGCCAGCAGGGAAAGACGGGACAATGAGCAGTTCTTC. Translated, it gives CASRERRDNEQFF.

A note on this clonotype: The junction departs from germline at one end; a sequencing error may be responsible. The chain combines TRBV28 with TRBJ2-7, with 12 bases that match TRBD2. This CDR3 is built from 13 residues. Germline V gene data show CDR1 as MDHEN and CDR2 as SYDVKM. The CDR3 sequence is CAGSLGLAGEQYF. In nucleotides, the CDR3 is TGTGCCGGCAGTTTGGGACTAGCGGGCGAGCAGTACTTC.

At least ten counts were recorded for this clonotype. The V call is TRBV28, the J call TRBJ2-7, with D perhaps TRBD1 (5 bases). CDR1 is MDHEN and CDR2 is SYDVKM in the germline V gene. This CDR3 region has 14 residues. V dropped 1 base and J dropped 5 bases, with 12 bases sitting between them. The CDR3 DNA reads as TGTGCCAGCAGTTTATTGGCAGGGAAGGACGAGCAGTACTTC. Translated: CASSLLAGKDEQYF.

This clonotype was found a few times. This sequence joins TRBV29-1 and TRBJ2-7; D might be TRBD2 (5 bases). The V gene lost 1 base and the J gene lost 1 base, with 14 bases spanning the gap. The germline CDR1 and CDR2 sequences are SQVTM and ANQGSEA. This CDR3 has 15 amino acids. The CDR3 region is CSVEGLASSSYEQYF. Written as DNA, the CDR3 is TGCAGCGTTGAAGGTTTGGCTAGCTCTTCCTACGAGCAGTACTTC.

As for this clonotype: With only one base between it and a far larger clone, this is likely a read error. This chain joins TRBV11-2 and TRBJ2-4, with 12 bases fitting TRBD1. CDR1 is SGHAT, CDR2 FQNNGV, per germline. The CDR3 extends over 16 amino acids. The CDR3 here is CASSSLPGQGAHEQLF. For the CDR3, the DNA is TGTGCCAGCAGCTCCCTCCCGGGACAGGGGGCCCATGAGCAGCTCTTC.

The chain couples TRBV6-1 to TRBJ1-6; D gene ambiguous. The ends were cut back, 2 bases at V and 5 bases at J, with 16 bases in the middle. The CDR3 length is 17 residues. The germline V gene encodes CDR1 MNHNS and CDR2 SASEGT. In DNA form, the CDR3 reads TGTGCCAGCAGTGAAACCAGTGGAAAGGGCGATAATTCACCCCTCCACTTT. It translates to CASSETSGKGDNSPLHF.

This clonotype was seen many times. V is TRBV2 and J is TRBJ1-1, with 7 nucleotides matching TRBD1. There are 13 residues in the CDR3. Germline CDR1 reads SNHLY; CDR2 reads FYNNEI. J lost 4 bases, V lost 6 bases, and 5 bases had no gene match. The chain's CDR3 is CASRMTGTTEAFF. In DNA, the CDR3 is TGTGCCAGCAGAATGACAGGGACCACTGAAGCTTTCTTT.

This clonotype came up many times. V and J are TRBV12-3 or TRBV12-4 and TRBJ1-5; D gene unclear. Trimming removed 6 bases from V and 0 bases from J, with 24 bases in between. This CDR3 comprises 19 residues. CDR3 DNA: TGTGCCAGCAGCCTATTTTGGGTTAAGCAGCCTAATAGCAATCAGCCCCAGCATTTT. Translated: CASSLFWVKQPNSNQPQHF.

There are many counts of this clonotype. The chain links TRBV3-1 to TRBJ2-1; D call uncertain. This CDR3 contains 12 residues. V dropped 2 bases and J dropped 10 bases, with 9 bases sitting between them. Germline-derived CDR1 and CDR2 are LGHDT and YNNKEL (reference sequence). The CDR3 DNA is TGTGCCAGCAGCCAAAGAGTGGACGAGCAGTTCTTC. As protein: CASSQRVDEQFF.

This clonotype was observed a few times. This sequence joins TRBV5-1 and TRBJ2-5; 8 bases align to TRBD2. V shed 0 bases and J 4 bases; nucleotides not matched to a gene: 8. The CDR3 has 16 amino acids. CDR1 is SGHRS, CDR2 YFSETQ, per germline. CDR3 DNA: TGCGCCAGCAGCTTGGTTCCCAGCGGGAGTCGAGAGACCCAGTACTTC. Translating gives CASSLVPSGSRETQYF. The entire variable domain, with the rest obtained from reference TRBV5-1 and TRBJ2-5, is as follows: KAGVTQTPRYLIKTRGQQVTLSCSPISGHRSVSWYQQTPGQGLQFLFEYFSETQRNKGNFPGRFSGRQFSNSRSEMNVSTLELGDSALYLCASSLVPSGSRETQYFGPGTRLLVL.

This clonotype was picked up a small number of times. CDR3 protein: CAITGQGGTEAFF. The CDR3, as DNA: TGTGCCATCACAGGACAGGGGGGCACTGAAGCTTTCTTT. The chain has TRBV10-3 and TRBJ1-1; 10 nucleotides line up with TRBD1. The CDR3 has 13 residues. The V gene's germline CDR1 is ENHRY and CDR2 SYGVKD. V shed 7 bases and J 4 bases; nucleotides not matched to a gene: 3.

This clonotype was seen at least ten times. The chain links TRBV5-1 to TRBJ2-5; D is possibly TRBD1 (5 bases). CDR1 is SGHRS and CDR2 is YFSETQ in the germline V gene. Between the trimmed V and J ends, which lost 1 base and 3 bases, there was a span of 19 bases. The CDR3 is made up of 17 amino acids. The CDR3 region is CASSLWTTAEGEETQYF. CDR3 in DNA: TGCGCCAGCAGCTTGTGGACCACAGCAGAAGGGGAAGAGACCCAGTACTTC.

In its sample, this clonotype was seen a few times. The chain couples TRBV10-2 to TRBJ2-1; D is unclear. V shed 8 bases and J shed 1 base, with 9 bases lying between them. Germline V CDR1 and CDR2: WSHSY, SAAADI. CDR3 size: 13 residues. Written as DNA, the CDR3 is TGCGCCAGCCGACCCGGGTCCTACAATGAGCAGTTCTTC. Translated: CASRPGSYNEQFF.

The sample holds a few counts of this clonotype. The chain carries TRBV9 and TRBJ2-4, with TRBD1 as a possible D gene (6 bases). V was trimmed by 0 bases and J by 4 bases, leaving 8 bases between them. There are 14 residues in the CDR3. Germline V gives CDR1 SGDLS, CDR2 YYNGEE. DNA for the CDR3: TGTGCCAGCAGCGTAGGCAGGGGTAAAAACATTCAGTACTTC. This sequence encodes CASSVGRGKNIQYF.

As to this clonotype: Compared with germline, one end of the junction differs, possibly owing to a read error. The chain has TRBV5-1 and TRBJ1-4, with D perhaps TRBD1 (5 bases). CDR3 length equals 15 residues. Germline lookup yields CDR1 SGHRS and CDR2 YFSETQ. The CDR3 loop is CASSLESRAGEKLFF. In DNA, the CDR3 is TGTGCCAGCAGCTTAGAGTCCAGGGCGGGTGAAAAACTGTTTTTT.

The gene calls are TRBV27 and TRBJ1-4, with 8 bases identical to TRBD1. V was clipped by 2 bases and J by 10 bases; unmatched bases: 6. The CDR3 has 14 amino acids. Germline lookup yields CDR1 MNHEY and CDR2 SMNVEV (reference sequence). CDR3 sequence reads: CASSLQGAGGKLFF. Here the CDR3 DNA reads TGTGCCAGCAGTTTACAGGGGGCAGGGGGAAAACTGTTTTTT.

This clonotype was counted between two and nine times. The chain recombines TRBV2 with TRBJ1-2, with D possibly TRBD1 on 6 matching bases. CDR1 and CDR2 from the germline V gene are SNHLY and FYNNEI. The CDR3 runs 14 residues. The V end lost 5 bases, the J end lost 0 bases, and 10 bases lay between the germline ends. The CDR3 spells CASSSDSANYGYTF. CDR3 DNA sequence: TGTGCCAGCAGTTCGGACAGCGCTAACTATGGCTACACCTTC. Based on the CDR3 plus reference TRBV2 and TRBJ1-2, the full variable domain is EPEVTQTPSHQVTQMGQEVILRCVPISNHLYFYWYRQILGQKVEFLVSFYNNEISEKSEIFDDQFSVERPDGSNFTLKIRSTKLEDSAMYFCASSSDSANYGYTFGSGTRLTVV.

This clonotype was counted at least ten times. V usage is TRBV6-1 and J usage is TRBJ2-2; D gene ambiguous. Trimming shortened V by 7 bases and J by 3 bases, and 9 bases separated the two germline ends. The CDR3 consists of 13 residues. Germline V gene lookup returns CDR1 MNHNS and CDR2 SASEGT. The CDR3 reads CASIGSDTGELFF. DNA for the CDR3: TGTGCCAGCATAGGTTCCGACACCGGGGAGCTGTTTTTT.

At least ten counts were recorded for this clonotype. The J gene is TRBJ1-4, the V gene TRBV2, with 7 bases matching TRBD1. The germline V gene encodes CDR1 SNHLY and CDR2 FYNNEI. This CDR3 contains 13 residues. Losses at the gene ends were 6 bases for V and 8 bases for J; bases not matched to a gene: 6. CDR3 loop: CASRPPGGEKLFF. In nucleotides, the CDR3 is TGTGCCAGCAGGCCTCCAGGGGGAGAAAAACTGTTTTTT.

This clonotype has only a few counts. The chain is built from TRBV9 and TRBJ1-4; 8 nucleotides agree with TRBD1. CDR1 is SGDLS and CDR2 is YYNGEE in the germline V gene. V shed 2 bases, J shed 3 bases, and the junction held 6 bases outside the gene matches. The CDR3 loop spans 16 amino acids. The CDR3 DNA follows: TGTGCCAGCAGCGTCCCCAGGGGGCGACCTAATGAAAAACTGTTTTTT. It codes for CASSVPRGRPNEKLFF.

The genes are TRBV5-1 and TRBJ2-5, with TRBD1 identical over 9 bases. From germline, CDR1 is SGHRS and CDR2 YFSETQ. This CDR3 region has 15 residues. Trimming took 3 bases from V and 3 from J; bases not matched to a gene: 6. The CDR3 DNA reads TGCGCCAGCAGCTACCCAGACAGGGGGGAAGAGACCCAGTACTTC. Amino acid sequence: CASSYPDRGEETQYF.

This rearrangement joins TRBV19 to TRBJ2-7; TRBD1 agrees at 7 bases. Germline CDR1 LNHDA, CDR2 SQIVND (reference sequence). Losses at the gene ends were 3 bases for V and 3 bases for J; bases not matched to a gene: 8. CDR3 size: 15 residues. CDR3 DNA sequence: TGTGCCAGTAGTATCCTTTCAGGGGGAAACTACGAGCAGTACTTC. This codes for CASSILSGGNYEQYF.

This clonotype occurred many times. Here the CDR3 DNA reads TGTGCCAGCAGCTTAAATCGGGATAGCTCCTACGAGCAGTACTTC. Translating gives CASSLNRDSSYEQYF. The genes are TRBV11-2 and TRBJ2-7, with TRBD2 as a possible D gene (5 bases). Between the trimmed V and J ends, which lost 2 bases and 0 bases, there was a span of 11 bases. The CDR3 covers 15 residues. CDR1 is SGHAT, CDR2 FQNNGV, per germline. The variable domain in full, completed from reference TRBV11-2 and TRBJ2-7, reads EAGVAQSPRYKIIEKRQSVAFWCNPISGHATLYWYQQILGQGPKLLIQFQNNGVVDDSQLPKDRFSAERLKGVDSTLKIQPAKLEDSAVYLCASSLNRDSSYEQYFGPGTRLTVT.

This clonotype occurred many times. The genes are TRBV10-1 and TRBJ2-5, with TRBD1 matching 8 bases. Unmatched junction bases numbered 10, after V lost 8 bases and J lost 5 bases. The V gene's germline CDR1 is WNHNN and CDR2 SYGVQD (reference sequence). There are 14 residues in the CDR3. The CDR3 bases are TGCGCCAGCTCAAAAGGACAGGGATTTGAGACCCAGTACTTC. Translating it yields CASSKGQGFETQYF.

This clonotype showed up many times. The chain has TRBV12-3 or TRBV12-4 and TRBJ2-1, with D perhaps TRBD2 (7 bases). Trimming removed 7 bases at V and 3 bases at J, with 16 bases between. The CDR3 extends over 15 amino acids. CDR3 sequence: CASTLGASGYNEQFF. The CDR3 DNA reads TGTGCCAGCACCTTGGGGGCTAGCGGCTACAATGAGCAGTTCTTC.